The clone carrying this T cell receptor beta chain was observed a handful of times. Its antigen is unknown. Germline V gene sequence: CDR1 LNHDA, CDR2 SQIVND (reference sequence). Germline trimming cut 4 bases from V and 7 bases from J; bases unmatched to any gene: 7. The CDR3 contains 15 residues. The data are from a study of cytomegalovirus exposure and HLA in healthy donors. Overall study results and limits: Further analysis, carried out later, found HLA-associated TCR beta chains more clonally expanded than equally common other chains. Serostatus for CMV was the only available immune exposure information.

PCR amplification relied on 60 Vbeta primers (plus 13 Jbeta primers). Profiling relied on immunoSEQ multiplex PCR, and the TCRdb table lists in-frame clones only, not all of them. The table has some 71,000 clones, about two thirds seen once. V is TRBV19 and J is TRBJ1-6, with 7 bases identical to TRBD1. Input material: PBMCs. This clonotype originated in a woman aged 50 to 60 in good health and CMV-seropositive. CDR3 nucleotides: TGTGCCAGTAGTAGCGCCACAGGGGTCAATTCACCCCTCCACTTT. It encodes CASSSATGVNSPLHF.